A selection of T cell receptor beta chains follows, all from one sample in a study of cytomegalovirus exposure and HLA in healthy donors. Some clones are missing from TCRdb's copy, which holds only in-frame ones; the method was immunoSEQ multiplex PCR. The table includes 100,000 or so clones, about 75% detected once. The sequenced sample consisted of PBMCs. The receptors were gathered from a woman aged 40 to 50 in good health and CMV-seropositive. The CDR3 runs from the conserved cysteine through the conserved F or W. D genes are given only for firm matches. Clone size is shown for a subset of rows, as once, few, many or a class of expanded clone.

V	size	J	D	DNA	CDR3
TRBV30	-	TRBJ2-1	-	TGTGCCTGGAGCCGACAGTACAATGAGCAGTTCTTC	CAWSRQYNEQFF
TRBV5-4	-	TRBJ1-2	TRBD1	TGTGCCAGCAGCACTCCTACGGGACAGGGGGCTTCCTATGGCTACACCTTC	CASSTPTGQGASYGYTF
TRBV6-1	-	TRBJ1-4	TRBD1	TGTGCCATTGCCGGGACAGGGAACGAAAAACTGTTTTTT	CAIAGTGNEKLFF
TRBV27	few	TRBJ2-2	-	TGTGCCAGCAGTCGGGGTGAAGGGGAGCTGTTTTTT	CASSRGEGELFF
TRBV29-1	few	TRBJ1-2	-	TGCAGCGTTGAAGGATCAGGATCGAGTGGCTACACCTTC	CSVEGSGSSGYTF
TRBV5-4	-	TRBJ2-1	TRBD2	TGTGCCAGCACCGGGACTAGCGGGGACTACAATGAGCAGTTCTTC	CASTGTSGDYNEQFF
TRBV10-3	once	TRBJ1-1	TRBD1	TGTGCCATCAGTGAGACGCAGGGGGCGGGCACTGAAGCTTTCTTT	CAISETQGAGTEAFF
TRBV7-2	-	TRBJ2-1	-	TGTGCCAGCAGCCTTAGAAGGGGTGAGCAGTTCTTC	CASSLRRGEQFF
TRBV6-1	-	TRBJ2-2	TRBD1	TGTGCCAGCAGTCCCGGGACAGCGAACACCGGGGAGCTGTTTTTT	CASSPGTANTGELFF
TRBV15	-	TRBJ1-1	-	TGTGCCACCAGCAGAGATCGGGGGTCCCACACTGAAGCTTTCTTT	CATSRDRGSHTEAFF
TRBV29-1	once	TRBJ1-2	-	TGCAGCGGTGCGGGGGAATACTCTGGCTACACCTTC	CSGAGEYSGYTF
TRBV25-1	once	TRBJ1-3	TRBD1	TGTGCCAGCAGTCGAACGGGGGACAGTGGAAACACCATATATTTT	CASSRTGDSGNTIYF
TRBV9	-	TRBJ2-2	TRBD1	TGTGCCAGCAGCGTAGGGACAGGGGGGTACACCGGGGAGCTGTTTTTT	CASSVGTGGYTGELFF
TRBV6-8	many	TRBJ1-1	-	TGTGCCAGCCCATGGAACACTGAAGCTTTCTTT	CASPWNTEAFF
TRBV4-2	-	TRBJ1-6	TRBD1	TGTGCCAGCAGCGCGTCCCGGGACAGAAATTCACCCCTCCACTTT	CASSASRDRNSPLHF